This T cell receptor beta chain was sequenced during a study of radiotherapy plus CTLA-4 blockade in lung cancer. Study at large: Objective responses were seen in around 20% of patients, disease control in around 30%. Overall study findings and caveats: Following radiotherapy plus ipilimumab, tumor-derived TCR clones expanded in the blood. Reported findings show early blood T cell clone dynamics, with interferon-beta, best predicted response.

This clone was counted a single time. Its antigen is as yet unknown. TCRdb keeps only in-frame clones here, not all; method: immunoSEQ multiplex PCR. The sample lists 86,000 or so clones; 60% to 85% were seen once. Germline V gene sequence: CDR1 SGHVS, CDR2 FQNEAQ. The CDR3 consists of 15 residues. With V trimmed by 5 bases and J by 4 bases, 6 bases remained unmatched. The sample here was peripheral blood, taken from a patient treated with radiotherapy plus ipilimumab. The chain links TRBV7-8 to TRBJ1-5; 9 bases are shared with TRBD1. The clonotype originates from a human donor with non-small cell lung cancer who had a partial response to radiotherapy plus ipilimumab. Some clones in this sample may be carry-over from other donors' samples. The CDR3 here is CASSADRGRNQPQHF. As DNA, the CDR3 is TGTGCCAGCAGCGCGGACAGGGGTAGGAATCAGCCCCAGCATTTT.